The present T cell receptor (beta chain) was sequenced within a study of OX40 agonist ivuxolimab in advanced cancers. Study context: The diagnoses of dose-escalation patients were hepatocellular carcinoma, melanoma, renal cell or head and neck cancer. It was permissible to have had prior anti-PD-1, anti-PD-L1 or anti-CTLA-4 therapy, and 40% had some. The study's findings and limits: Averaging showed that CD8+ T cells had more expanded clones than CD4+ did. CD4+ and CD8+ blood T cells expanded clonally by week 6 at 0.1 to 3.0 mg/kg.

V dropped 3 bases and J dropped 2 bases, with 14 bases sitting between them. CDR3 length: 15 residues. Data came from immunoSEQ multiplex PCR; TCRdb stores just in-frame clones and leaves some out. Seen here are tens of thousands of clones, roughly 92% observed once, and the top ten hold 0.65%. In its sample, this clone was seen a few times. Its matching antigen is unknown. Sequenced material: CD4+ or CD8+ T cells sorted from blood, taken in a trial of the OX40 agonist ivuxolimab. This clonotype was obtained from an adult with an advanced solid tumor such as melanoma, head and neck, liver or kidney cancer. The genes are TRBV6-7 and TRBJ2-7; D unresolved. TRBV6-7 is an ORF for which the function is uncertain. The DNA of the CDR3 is TGTGCCAGCAGTTATCGCCTTACCTGTCCCTACGAGCAGTACTTC. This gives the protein CASSYRLTCPYEQYF.